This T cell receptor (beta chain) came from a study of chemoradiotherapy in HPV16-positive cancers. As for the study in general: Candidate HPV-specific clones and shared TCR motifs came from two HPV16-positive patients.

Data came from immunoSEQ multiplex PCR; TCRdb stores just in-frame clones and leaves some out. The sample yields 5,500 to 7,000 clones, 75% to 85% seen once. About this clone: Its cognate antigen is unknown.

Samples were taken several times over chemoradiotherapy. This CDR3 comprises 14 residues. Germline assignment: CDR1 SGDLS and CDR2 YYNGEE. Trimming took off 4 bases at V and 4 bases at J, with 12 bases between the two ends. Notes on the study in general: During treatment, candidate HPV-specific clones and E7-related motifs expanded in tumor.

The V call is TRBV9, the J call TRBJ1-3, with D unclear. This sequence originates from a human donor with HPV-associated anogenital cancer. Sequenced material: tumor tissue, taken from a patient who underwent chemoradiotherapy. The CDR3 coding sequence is TGTGCCAGCAGCCCACCAACCCCGGGAAACACCATATATTTT. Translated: CASSPPTPGNTIYF.